This record concerns one TCR beta chain sequence. As yet, its antigen is unknown. A universal primer site and UMIs were added as TCR cDNA was made by 5'RACE template switching. TCRdb reanalysed the 5' RACE reads using MiXCR and keeps one entry per CDR3 protein. The repertoire holds a few hundred thousand distinct CDR3 sequences, with more than 9% as singletons. The data are from a study of T cells after yellow fever vaccination. There are 18 residues in the CDR3. Deletions cut 4 bases from V and 3 bases from J, with 19 bases between. Germline V CDR1 and CDR2: SGHAT, FQNNGV. The study, taken as a whole, reports: Peak timing came faster in the weaker secondary response, day 5 versus 15. Detected again after the booster were most primary-vaccination clones, at about 96% CD4 and approximately 85% CD8.

The source was PBMCs, collected on the day of the first yellow fever vaccination. The chain is built from TRBV11-2 and TRBJ2-6; a possible D gene is TRBD2 (6 bases). The sequence derives from a man younger than 35 who received the YFV17D yellow fever vaccine. The chain's CDR3 is CASSSTGTGVFGANVLTF. CDR3 sequence (DNA): TGTGCCAGCAGCTCAACCGGGACGGGGGTCTTTGGGGCCAACGTCCTGACTTTC.